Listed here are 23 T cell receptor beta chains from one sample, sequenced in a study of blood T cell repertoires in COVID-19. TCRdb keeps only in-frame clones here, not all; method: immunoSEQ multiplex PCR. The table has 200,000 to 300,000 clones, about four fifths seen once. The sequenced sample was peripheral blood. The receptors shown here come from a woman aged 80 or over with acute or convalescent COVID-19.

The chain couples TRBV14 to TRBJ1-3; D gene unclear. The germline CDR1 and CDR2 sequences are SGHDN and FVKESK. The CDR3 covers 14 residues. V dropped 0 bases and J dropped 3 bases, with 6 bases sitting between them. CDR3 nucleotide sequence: TGTGCCAGCAGCCAAGATAGCCGTGGAAACACCATATATTTT. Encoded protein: CASSQDSRGNTIYF.

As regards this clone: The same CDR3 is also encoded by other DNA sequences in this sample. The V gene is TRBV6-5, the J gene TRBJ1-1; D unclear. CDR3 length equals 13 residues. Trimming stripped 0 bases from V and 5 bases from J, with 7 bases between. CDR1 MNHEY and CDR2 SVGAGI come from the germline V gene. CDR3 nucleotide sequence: TGTGCCAGCAGTTACTCTGGGAGGACTGAAGCTTTCTTT. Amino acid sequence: CASSYSGRTEAFF.

The CDR3 loop reads CASSIDGVAGGHETQYF. CDR3 bases: TGTGCCAGTAGTATAGACGGGGTAGCGGGGGGGCACGAGACCCAGTACTTC. The chain uses TRBV19 and TRBJ2-5, with 11 bases matching TRBD2. Looked up from germline, CDR1 is LNHDA and CDR2 is SQIVND (reference sequence). The CDR3 consists of 17 residues. With 0 bases clipped from V and 5 bases from J, the junction kept 8 bases outside the gene matches.

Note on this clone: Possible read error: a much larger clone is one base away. CDR3 in amino acids: CASRRTGGYEQYF. CDR3 DNA: TGTGCCAGCAGAAGGACAGGGGGCTACGAGCAGTACTTC. The chain couples TRBV27 to TRBJ2-7; 10 bases map to TRBD1. CDR3 length equals 13 residues. The trim removed 6 bases at V and 3 bases at J, leaving 2 bases unmatched. CDR1 and CDR2 from the germline V gene are MNHEY and SMNVEV (reference sequence).

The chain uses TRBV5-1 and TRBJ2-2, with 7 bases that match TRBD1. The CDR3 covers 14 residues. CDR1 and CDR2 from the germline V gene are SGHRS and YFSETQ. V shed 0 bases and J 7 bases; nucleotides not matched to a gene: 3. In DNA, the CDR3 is TGCGCCAGCAGCTTGGCAGGGGGAGTCGGGGAGCTGTTTTTT. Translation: CASSLAGGVGELFF.

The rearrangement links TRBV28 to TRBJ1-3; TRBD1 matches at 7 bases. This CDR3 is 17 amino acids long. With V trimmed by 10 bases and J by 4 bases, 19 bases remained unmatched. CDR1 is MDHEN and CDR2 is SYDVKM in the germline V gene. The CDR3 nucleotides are TGTGCCACAGAGGAACCGACAGGGAAGCGGAGCGGAAACACCATATATTTT. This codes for CATEEPTGKRSGNTIYF. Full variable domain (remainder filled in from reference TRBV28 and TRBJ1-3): DVKVTQSSRYLVKRTGEKVFLECVQDMDHENMFWYRQDPGLGLRLIYFSYDVKMKEKGDIPEGYSVSREKKERFSLILESASTNQTSMYLCATEEPTGKRSGNTIYFGEGSWLTVV.

The CDR3 loop is CASSLLPVRGETQYF. As DNA, the CDR3 is TGTGCCAGCAGCCTCCTGCCAGTGCGAGGAGAGACCCAGTACTTC. V usage is TRBV3-1 (or the pseudogene TRBV3-2) and J usage is TRBJ2-5; D ambiguous. V lost 4 bases to trimming and J lost 4 bases, with 16 bases between them. Germline assignment: CDR1 LGHDT and CDR2 YNNKEL (reference sequence). CDR3 length: 15 residues.

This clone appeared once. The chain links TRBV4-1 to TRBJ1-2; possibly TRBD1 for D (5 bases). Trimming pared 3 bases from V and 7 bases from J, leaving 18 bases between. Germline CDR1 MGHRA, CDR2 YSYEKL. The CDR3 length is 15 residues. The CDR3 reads CASSQGVTGVGGYTF. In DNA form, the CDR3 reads TGCGCCAGCAGCCAGGGCGTGACGGGGGTGGGTGGCTACACCTTC.

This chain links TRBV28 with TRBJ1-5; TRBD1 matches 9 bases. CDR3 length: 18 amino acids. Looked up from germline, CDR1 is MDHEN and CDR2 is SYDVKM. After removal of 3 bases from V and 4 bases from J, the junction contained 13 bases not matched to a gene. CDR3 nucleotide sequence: TGTGCCAGCAGTTTTTGGCTATCTGGGACAGGGAAAAATCAGCCCCAGCATTTT. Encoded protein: CASSFWLSGTGKNQPQHF.

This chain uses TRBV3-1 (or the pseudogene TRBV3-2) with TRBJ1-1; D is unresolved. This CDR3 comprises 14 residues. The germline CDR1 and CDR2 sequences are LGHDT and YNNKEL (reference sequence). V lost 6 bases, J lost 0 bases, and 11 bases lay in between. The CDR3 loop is CASSRTTVNTEAFF. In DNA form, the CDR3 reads TGTGCCAGCAGTCGGACTACAGTGAACACTGAAGCTTTCTTT.

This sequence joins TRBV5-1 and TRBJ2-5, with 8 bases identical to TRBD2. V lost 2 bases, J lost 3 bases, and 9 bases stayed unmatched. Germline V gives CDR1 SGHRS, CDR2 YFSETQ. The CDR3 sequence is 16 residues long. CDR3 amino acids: CASSLRPGLGKETQYF. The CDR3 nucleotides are TGCGCCAGCAGCTTAAGACCGGGACTAGGGAAAGAGACCCAGTACTTC.

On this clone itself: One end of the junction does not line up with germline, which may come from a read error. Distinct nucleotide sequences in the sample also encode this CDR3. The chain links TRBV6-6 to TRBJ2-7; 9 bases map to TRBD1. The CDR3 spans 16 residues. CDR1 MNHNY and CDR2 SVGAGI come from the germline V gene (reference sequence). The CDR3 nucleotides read TGTGCTAGCAGTTACCCCCGGACAGGGGTAAACTACGAGCAGTACTTC. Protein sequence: CASSYPRTGVNYEQYF.

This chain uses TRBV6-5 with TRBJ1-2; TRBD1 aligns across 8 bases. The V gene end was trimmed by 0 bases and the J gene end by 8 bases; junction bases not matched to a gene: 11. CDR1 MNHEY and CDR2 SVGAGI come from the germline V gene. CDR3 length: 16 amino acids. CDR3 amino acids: CASSYSTPRGRKGYTF. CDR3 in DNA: TGTGCCAGCAGTTACTCAACCCCCAGGGGGCGTAAGGGCTACACCTTC.

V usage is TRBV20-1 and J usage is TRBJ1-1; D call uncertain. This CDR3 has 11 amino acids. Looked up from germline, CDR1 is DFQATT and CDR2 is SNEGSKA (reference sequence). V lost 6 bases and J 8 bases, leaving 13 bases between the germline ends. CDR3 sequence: CSAAPGIEAFF. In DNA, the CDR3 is TGCAGTGCAGCCCCGGGGATAGAAGCTTTCTTT.

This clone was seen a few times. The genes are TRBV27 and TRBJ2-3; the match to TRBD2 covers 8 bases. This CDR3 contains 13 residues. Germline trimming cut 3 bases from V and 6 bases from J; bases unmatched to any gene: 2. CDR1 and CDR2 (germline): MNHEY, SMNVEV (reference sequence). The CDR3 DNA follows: TGTGCCAGCAGTTTCCAGCGGGAGGATACGCAGTATTTT. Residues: CASSFQREDTQYF.

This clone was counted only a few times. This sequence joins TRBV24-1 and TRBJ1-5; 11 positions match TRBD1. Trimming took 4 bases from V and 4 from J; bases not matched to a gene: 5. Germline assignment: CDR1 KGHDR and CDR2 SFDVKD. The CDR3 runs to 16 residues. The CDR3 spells CATSDAGTGGNQPQHF. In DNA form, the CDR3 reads TGTGCCACCAGTGACGCCGGGACAGGGGGAAATCAGCCCCAGCATTTT.

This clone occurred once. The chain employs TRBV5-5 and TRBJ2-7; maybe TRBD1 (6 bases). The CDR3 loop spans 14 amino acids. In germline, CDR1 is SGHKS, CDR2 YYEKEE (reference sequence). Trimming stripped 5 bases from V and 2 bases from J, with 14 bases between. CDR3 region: CASSLPGQTYEQYF. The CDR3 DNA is TGTGCCAGCAGTCTGCCGGGACAAACCTACGAGCAGTACTTC.

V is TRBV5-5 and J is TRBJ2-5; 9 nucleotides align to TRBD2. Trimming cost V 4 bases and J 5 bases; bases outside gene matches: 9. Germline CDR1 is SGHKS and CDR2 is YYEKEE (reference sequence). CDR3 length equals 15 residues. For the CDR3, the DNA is TGTGCCAGCAGCCTGCGGGGGGGGCCTCCCGAGACCCAGTACTTC. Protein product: CASSLRGGPPETQYF.

The CDR3 spells CASSERGGRLDTQYF. CDR3 in DNA: TGCGCCAGCAGTGAGCGGGGGGGCCGGTTAGATACGCAGTATTTT. This rearrangement joins TRBV10-1 to TRBJ2-3, with 8 nucleotides matching TRBD2. Germline V gives CDR1 WNHNN, CDR2 SYGVQD (reference sequence). J lost 5 bases, V lost 2 bases, and 6 bases had no gene match. The CDR3 runs to 15 residues.

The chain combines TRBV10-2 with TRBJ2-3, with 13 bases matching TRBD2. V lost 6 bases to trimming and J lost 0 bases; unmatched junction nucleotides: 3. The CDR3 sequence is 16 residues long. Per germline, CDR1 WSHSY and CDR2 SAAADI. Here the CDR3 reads CASSLTSGGSTDTQYF. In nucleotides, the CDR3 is TGCGCCAGCAGCCTGACTAGCGGGGGGAGCACAGATACGCAGTATTTT.

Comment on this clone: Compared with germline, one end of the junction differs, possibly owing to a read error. CDR3 sequence: CASSLFWRGYNNSPLHF. The CDR3 coding sequence is TGTGCTAGCAGCTTATTTTGGCGGGGATATAATAATTCACCCCTCCACTTT. The chain carries TRBV7-7 and TRBJ1-6, with unresolved D. CDR3 length: 17 amino acids. Germline assignment: CDR1 SSHAT and CDR2 FNYEAQ (reference sequence). The whole variable domain, filled in from reference TRBV7-7 and TRBJ1-6, reads GAGVSQSPRYKVTKRGQDVTLRCDPISSHATLYWYQQALGQGPEFLTYFNYEAQPDKSGLPSDRFSAERPEGSISTLTIQRTEQRDSAMYRCASSLFWRGYNNSPLHFGNGTRLTVT.

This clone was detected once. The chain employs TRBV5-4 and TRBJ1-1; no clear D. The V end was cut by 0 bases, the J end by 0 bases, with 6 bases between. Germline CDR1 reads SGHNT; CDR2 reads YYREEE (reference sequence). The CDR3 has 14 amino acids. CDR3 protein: CASSLAQLNTEAFF. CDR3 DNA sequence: TGTGCCAGCAGCTTGGCACAGCTGAACACTGAAGCTTTCTTT.

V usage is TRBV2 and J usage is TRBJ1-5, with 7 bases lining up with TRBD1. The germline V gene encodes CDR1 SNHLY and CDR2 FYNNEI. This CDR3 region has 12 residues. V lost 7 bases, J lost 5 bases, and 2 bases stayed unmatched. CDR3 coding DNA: TGTGCCAGCAAGGGGGCGGATCAGCCCCAGCATTTT. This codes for CASKGADQPQHF. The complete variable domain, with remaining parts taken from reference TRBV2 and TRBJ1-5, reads EPEVTQTPSHQVTQMGQEVILRCVPISNHLYFYWYRQILGQKVEFLVSFYNNEISEKSEIFDDQFSVERPDGSNFTLKIRSTKLEDSAMYFCASKGADQPQHFGDGTRLSIL.